This T cell receptor beta chain comes out of a study of blood T cell repertoires in COVID-19. About the study: Samples came from the United States, Italy and Spain, spanning acute and convalescent COVID-19.

Sequencing used immunoSEQ multiplex PCR; TCRdb keeps in-frame clones, though not all of them. This sample has about 70,000 clones, with roughly 80% found just once. About this clone: This same CDR3 is encoded by further DNA sequences in the sample.

The germline CDR1 and CDR2 sequences are SGHTA and FQGNSA. Trimming at V came to 4 bases and at J to 9 bases, leaving 5 bases not matched to a gene. The CDR3 is 14 amino acids. This chain uses TRBV7-2 with TRBJ2-1; 11 nucleotides agree with TRBD1. The source of this sequence is a woman over 75 with active or convalescent COVID-19. The sample taken for sequencing was peripheral blood. Here the CDR3 DNA reads TGTGCCAGCAGCTCCGGGACAGGGGGGCGTGAGCAGTTCTTC. Protein product: CASSSGTGGREQFF.